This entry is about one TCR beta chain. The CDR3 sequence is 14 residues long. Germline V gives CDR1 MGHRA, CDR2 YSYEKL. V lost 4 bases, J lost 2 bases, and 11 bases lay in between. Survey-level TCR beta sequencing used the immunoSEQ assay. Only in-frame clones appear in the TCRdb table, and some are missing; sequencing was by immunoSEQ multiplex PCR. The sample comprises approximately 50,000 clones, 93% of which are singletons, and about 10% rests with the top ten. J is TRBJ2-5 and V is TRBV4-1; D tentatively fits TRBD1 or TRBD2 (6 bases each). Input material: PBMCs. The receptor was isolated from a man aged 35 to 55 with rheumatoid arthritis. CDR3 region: CASSRGTPQETQYF. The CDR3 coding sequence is TGCGCCAGCAGCCGCGGGACACCTCAAGAGACCCAGTACTTC.